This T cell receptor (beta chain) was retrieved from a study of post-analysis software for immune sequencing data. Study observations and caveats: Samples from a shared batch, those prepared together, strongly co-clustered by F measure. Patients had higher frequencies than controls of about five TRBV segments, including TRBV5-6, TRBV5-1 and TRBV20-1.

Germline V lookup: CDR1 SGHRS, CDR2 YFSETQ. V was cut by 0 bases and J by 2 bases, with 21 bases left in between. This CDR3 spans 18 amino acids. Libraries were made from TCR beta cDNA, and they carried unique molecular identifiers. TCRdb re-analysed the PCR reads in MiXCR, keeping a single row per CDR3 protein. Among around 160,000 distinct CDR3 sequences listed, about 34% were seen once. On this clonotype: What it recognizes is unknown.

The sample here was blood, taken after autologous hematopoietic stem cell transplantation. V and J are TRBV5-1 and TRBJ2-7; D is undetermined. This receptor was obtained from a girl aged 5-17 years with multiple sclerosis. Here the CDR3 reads CASSLGLAGREPAYEQYF. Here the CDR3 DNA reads TGCGCCAGCAGCTTGGGGTTAGCAGGACGAGAACCCGCCTACGAGCAGTACTTC.